This T cell receptor beta chain emerged from a study of T cells expressing NK-cell markers. Points from the study as a whole: Of the CD8+ T cell pool in 5 to 7 donors, roughly 1.0-7.0% was accounted for by dominant NKG2C+ clonotypes.

Synthesis of TCR beta cDNA relied on 5'RACE template switching carrying UMIs. TCRdb re-called the 5' RACE reads and catalogs CDR3 proteins one per entry, DNA excluded. Here the sample table reports 250,000 to 300,000 distinct CDR3 sequences. In regard to this clonotype: Its antigen is unidentified.

Material: blood T cells: a sorted CD56 or NKG2C T cell subset, CD4+ or CD8+ T cells, or bulk PBMC T cells (not recorded which). The source of this sequence is a man aged 18 to 30 in good health.

The CDR3 loop is CSAPSTSGSGETQYF. The chain uses TRBV20-1 and TRBJ2-5; the TCRdb D gene call, TRBD2, has no DNA to confirm it. CDR1 is DFQATT and CDR2 is SNEGSKA in the germline V gene (reference sequence). The CDR3 has 15 amino acids.